Following are 28 T cell receptor beta chains from one sample sequenced in a study of control samples from healthy donors and cancer patients. Only in-frame clones appear in the TCRdb table, and some are missing; sequencing was by immunoSEQ multiplex PCR. The sample shows 60,000 to 65,000 clones, roughly 85% of them seen only once. The material sequenced was blood. The source of these receptors is a man aged 40-55 years in good health.

This clone was recorded a few times. The gene calls are TRBV28 and TRBJ1-2, with 7 bases aligning to TRBD1. Germline lookup yields CDR1 MDHEN and CDR2 SYDVKM. The junction had 6 bases not matched to a gene; V was cut back by 6 bases and J by 2 bases. This CDR3 comprises 14 residues. CDR3 sequence reads: CASRRQGGNYGYTF. The CDR3 DNA reads TGTGCCAGCAGGAGACAGGGAGGCAACTATGGCTACACCTTC.

The chain carries TRBV3-1 (or the pseudogene TRBV3-2) and TRBJ1-2, with a possible D match to TRBD1 (5 bases). CDR1 and CDR2 from the germline V gene are LGHDT and YNNKEL (reference sequence). V dropped 4 bases and J dropped 8 bases, with 20 bases sitting between them. CDR3 length: 15 residues. The CDR3 loop reads CASSPDRDLPGGYTF. The DNA for the CDR3 is TGTGCCAGCAGCCCGGACCGGGACCTCCCGGGCGGCTACACCTTC.

The gene calls are TRBV28 and TRBJ1-2, with no clear D. V gave up 0 bases and J gave up 2 bases, with 13 bases separating them. Germline-derived CDR1 and CDR2 are MDHEN and SYDVKM. The CDR3 sequence is 16 residues long. The CDR3 DNA sequence: TGTGCCAGCAGTTTATGGCACCTAAGTCGGAACTATGGCTACACCTTC. Amino acid sequence: CASSLWHLSRNYGYTF.

The V call is TRBV5-1, the J call TRBJ2-7; 7 nucleotides align to TRBD1. V trimming: 0 bases; J trimming: 1 base; junction bases outside the gene matches: 1. The V gene's germline CDR1 is SGHRS and CDR2 YFSETQ. The CDR3 loop spans 14 amino acids. CDR3 residues: CASSLEQGSYEQYF. CDR3 DNA sequence: TGCGCCAGCAGCTTGGAACAGGGGTCCTACGAGCAGTACTTC.

The V and J genes are TRBV3-1 (or the pseudogene TRBV3-2) and TRBJ2-3; D possibly matches TRBD1 or TRBD2 (5 bases each). This CDR3 has 18 amino acids. Trimming pared 3 bases from V and 11 bases from J, leaving 30 bases between. The germline V gene has CDR1 LGHDT and CDR2 YNNKEL (reference sequence). CDR3 loop: CASSQEPRIGTRETRQYF. CDR3 nucleotide sequence: TGTGCCAGCAGCCAGGAACCCCGGATCGGGACCCGAGAGACTCGGCAGTATTTT.

The gene calls are TRBV18 and TRBJ2-3; 8 nucleotides agree with TRBD1. V lost 6 bases to trimming and J lost 0 bases; unmatched junction nucleotides: 8. Germline assignment: CDR1 KGHSH and CDR2 LQKENI. The CDR3 has 16 amino acids. The CDR3 here is CASSQLGQGSTDTQYF. DNA of the CDR3: TGTGCCAGCTCGCAACTTGGACAGGGAAGCACAGATACGCAGTATTTT.

CDR3 region: CASSGQGADQPQHF. Here the CDR3 DNA reads TGTGCCAGTTCGGGACAGGGGGCGGATCAGCCCCAGCATTTT. The rearrangement links TRBV6-6 to TRBJ1-5; 12 bases agree with TRBD1. The germline V gene encodes CDR1 MNHNY and CDR2 SVGAGI (reference sequence). The CDR3 has 14 amino acids. V was clipped by 9 bases and J by 5 bases; unmatched bases: 5.

This clone occurred once. The CDR3 loop reads CASSVGSPGGYTF. The CDR3 bases are TGTGCCAGCAGCGTAGGGTCGCCAGGTGGCTACACCTTC. The V and J genes are TRBV9 and TRBJ1-2; D ambiguous. The CDR3 totals 13 residues. The V and J ends lost 0 bases and 7 bases respectively, with 10 bases between them. Germline CDR1 and CDR2: SGDLS and YYNGEE.

V is TRBV27 and J is TRBJ2-7; 9 bases align to TRBD1. This CDR3 spans 16 amino acids. The germline CDR1 and CDR2 sequences are MNHEY and SMNVEV (reference sequence). The J segment lost 2 bases and the V segment lost 4 bases, leaving 9 bases of the junction unmatched. The CDR3 DNA reads TGTGCCAGCAGTTCGATCGGACAGGGGAATCCCTACGAGCAGTACTTC. The encoded protein is CASSSIGQGNPYEQYF.

This clone has only one observation. The V call is TRBV4-3, the J call TRBJ2-7; TRBD2 is a possible D gene (6 bases). The CDR3 is 14 amino acids. Trimming pared 0 bases from V and 5 bases from J, leaving 11 bases between. Germline CDR1 LGHNA, CDR2 YSLEER. This chain's CDR3 is CASSQELAAHEQYF. The CDR3 bases are TGCGCCAGCAGCCAAGAACTAGCAGCCCACGAGCAGTACTTC.

The rearrangement joins TRBV4-1 to TRBJ1-1, with 7 bases that match TRBD1. The CDR3 contains 17 residues. Germline V gene sequence: CDR1 MGHRA, CDR2 YSYEKL. V was pared by 3 bases and J by 4 bases, with 14 bases of the junction left unmatched. CDR3 amino acids: CASSQYFSLQGGTEAFF. CDR3 coding DNA: TGCGCCAGCAGCCAGTATTTTTCCCTTCAGGGGGGCACTGAAGCTTTCTTT.

The sample holds a few counts of this clone. J is TRBJ1-4 and V is TRBV27; D call uncertain. Germline V gene lookup returns CDR1 MNHEY and CDR2 SMNVEV (reference sequence). The CDR3 has 11 amino acids. V was cut by 5 bases and J by 10 bases, with 8 bases left in between. The CDR3 here is CASSTLGKLFF. The DNA for the CDR3 is TGTGCCAGCAGTACCCTCGGAAAACTGTTTTTT.

A few counts support this clone. V gene TRBV12-5 combines with J gene TRBJ2-1; maybe TRBD2 (6 bases). The germline gives CDR1 LGHNT, CDR2 FRNRAP. V was clipped by 8 bases and J by 8 bases, with 19 bases between them. The CDR3 is 14 amino acids. The CDR3 is CASRKAGISHEQFF. In DNA form, the CDR3 reads TGTGCTAGTAGAAAAGCGGGCATTTCTCATGAGCAGTTCTTC.

J is TRBJ1-2 and V is TRBV29-1; D gene uncertain. Germline lookup yields CDR1 SQVTM and CDR2 ANQGSEA. The CDR3 consists of 12 residues. The CDR3 bases are TGCAGGGTCGACGACGGGAACTATGGCTACACCTTC. This translates into CRVDDGNYGYTF.

This clone was seen more than once but under ten times. V gene TRBV7-9 combines with J gene TRBJ2-5; D is undetermined. The CDR3 is made up of 12 amino acids. Germline assignment: CDR1 SEHNR and CDR2 FQNEAQ (reference sequence). Trimming removed 6 bases from V and 5 bases from J, with 10 bases in between. The CDR3 spells CASRSPSETQYF. In nucleotides, the CDR3 is TGTGCCAGCAGGTCTCCTTCCGAGACCCAGTACTTC.

V usage is TRBV7-2 and J usage is TRBJ1-6; D not certain. Germline V gene lookup returns CDR1 SGHTA and CDR2 FQGNSA. The CDR3 extends over 12 amino acids. V lost 6 bases and J lost 7, with 7 bases in between. CDR3 in DNA: TGTGCCAGCAGTACGTTGAATTCACCCCTCCACTTT. Translation: CASSTLNSPLHF. Full variable domain (rest looked up from reference TRBV7-2 and TRBJ1-6): GAGVSQSPSNKVTEKGKDVELRCDPISGHTALYWYRQSLGQGLEFLIYFQGNSAPDKSGLPSDRFSAERTGGSVSTLTIQRTQQEDSAVYLCASSTLNSPLHFGNGTRLTVT.

A few counts support this clone. CDR3 in DNA: TGTGCCAGCAGTTACTCGTCGGACAGGGCCGACGAGCAGTACTTC. It codes for CASSYSSDRADEQYF. The V gene is TRBV6-5, the J gene TRBJ2-7; 8 positions agree with TRBD1. The CDR3 consists of 15 residues. The V and J ends lost 0 bases and 5 bases, in that order; junction bases with no gene match: 6. Germline V CDR1 and CDR2: MNHEY, SVGAGI.

V and J are TRBV4-3 and TRBJ2-1, with D unresolved. The CDR3 length is 15 residues. Germline V gene data show CDR1 as LGHNA and CDR2 as YSLEER. The V and J ends lost 8 bases and 8 bases respectively, with 22 bases between them. The CDR3 region is CASRSSRFLTDEQFF. In DNA, the CDR3 is TGCGCCAGCCGATCCTCTAGATTCTTAACGGATGAGCAGTTCTTC.

The V gene is TRBV5-4, the J gene TRBJ2-7; maybe TRBD1 (6 bases). The V and J ends lost 0 bases and 5 bases respectively, with 12 bases between them. The CDR3 consists of 14 residues. Germline CDR1 SGHNT, CDR2 YYREEE (reference sequence). The CDR3 DNA reads as TGTGCCAGCAGCTTGGAGGTGGGGGACAACGAGCAGTACTTC. Its translation is CASSLEVGDNEQYF.

V gene TRBV3-1 (or the pseudogene TRBV3-2) combines with J gene TRBJ2-2, with D unresolved. Between the trimmed V and J ends, which lost 2 bases and 2 bases, there was a span of 6 bases. Germline V CDR1 and CDR2: LGHDT, YNNKEL (reference sequence). The CDR3 loop spans 14 amino acids. This CDR3 reads CASSQRPNTGELFF. The CDR3 DNA is TGTGCCAGCAGCCAAAGGCCAAACACCGGGGAGCTGTTTTTT.

CDR3 residues: CASSQEGRTSGLLGPYNEQFF. In DNA, the CDR3 is TGCGCCAGCAGCCAAGAGGGGAGGACTAGCGGGCTATTAGGCCCCTACAATGAGCAGTTCTTC. V and J are TRBV4-3 and TRBJ2-1; the match to TRBD2 covers 11 bases. The length of the CDR3 is 21 residues. Looked up from germline, CDR1 is LGHNA and CDR2 is YSLEER. The V segment lost 0 bases and the J segment 2 bases; nucleotides outside the gene matches: 15.

The chain uses TRBV4-1 and TRBJ2-5, with TRBD1 identical over 7 bases. V was clipped by 3 bases and J by 1 base; unmatched bases: 2. The CDR3 is made up of 14 amino acids. Germline CDR1 is MGHRA and CDR2 is YSYEKL. CDR3 sequence reads: CASSQGQPQETQYF. CDR3 nucleotides: TGCGCCAGCAGCCAGGGACAGCCCCAAGAGACCCAGTACTTC.

This rearrangement joins TRBV27 to TRBJ1-5, with 7 bases fitting TRBD1. The ends lost 6 bases at V and 4 bases at J; junction bases unmatched: 6. This CDR3 has 14 amino acids. Germline values: CDR1 MNHEY, CDR2 SMNVEV (reference sequence). The chain's CDR3 is CASSLQGLNQPQHF. The CDR3, as DNA: TGTGCCAGCAGCTTACAGGGGCTAAATCAGCCCCAGCATTTT.

J is TRBJ1-2 and V is TRBV19; 8 bases align to TRBD1. The germline gives CDR1 LNHDA, CDR2 SQIVND (reference sequence). The CDR3 is 15 residues long. The trim removed 0 bases at V and 4 bases at J, leaving 4 bases unmatched. The CDR3 DNA reads as TGTGCCAGTAGTATAGACAGGGGGCAGGTCTATGGCTACACCTTC. Protein: CASSIDRGQVYGYTF.

This chain links TRBV7-3 with TRBJ2-3; D is perhaps TRBD1 or TRBD2 (5 bases each). CDR3 length: 15 amino acids. V was clipped by 5 bases and J by 0 bases, with 12 bases between them. Per germline, CDR1 SGHTA and CDR2 FQGTGA. CDR3 nucleotide sequence: TGTGCCAGCAGCCGTCATGGGGGTAGCACAGATACGCAGTATTTT. It yields the protein CASSRHGGSTDTQYF.

The V call is TRBV5-1, the J call TRBJ2-1, with D uncertain. Germline V CDR1 and CDR2: SGHRS, YFSETQ. Trimming stripped 4 bases from V and 7 bases from J, with 15 bases between. The CDR3 consists of 14 residues. The CDR3 loop is CASSPWALRNEQFF. The CDR3 bases are TGCGCCAGCAGCCCGTGGGCCCTACGGAATGAGCAGTTCTTC. Looking up the rest from reference TRBV5-1 and TRBJ2-1 gives the full variable domain: KAGVTQTPRYLIKTRGQQVTLSCSPISGHRSVSWYQQTPGQGLQFLFEYFSETQRNKGNFPGRFSGRQFSNSRSEMNVSTLELGDSALYLCASSPWALRNEQFFGPGTRLTVL.

V gene TRBV5-6 combines with J gene TRBJ2-7; 9 bases match TRBD1. The CDR3 runs to 15 residues. Germline V CDR1 and CDR2: SGHDT, YYEEEE. Trimming cost V 3 bases and J 9 bases; bases outside gene matches: 13. The DNA for the CDR3 is TGTGCCAGCAGCTCCTGGGACAGGGACCTCTTAGGGCAGTACTTC. This gives the protein CASSSWDRDLLGQYF. The whole variable domain, filled in from reference TRBV5-6 and TRBJ2-7, reads DAGVTQSPTHLIKTRGQQVTLRCSPKSGHDTVSWYQQALGQGPQFIFQYYEEEERQRGNFPDRFSGHQFPNYSSELNVNALLLGDSALYLCASSSWDRDLLGQYFGPGTRLTVT.

J is TRBJ1-2 and V is TRBV2; 7 bases align to TRBD1. After removal of 9 bases from V and 2 bases from J, the junction contained 9 bases not matched to a gene. Germline V gene data show CDR1 as SNHLY and CDR2 as FYNNEI. The CDR3 contains 14 residues. The CDR3 nucleotides are TGTGCCAGGGGAGGGGACAGCCAAAACTATGGCTACACCTTC. Protein sequence: CARGGDSQNYGYTF.